This is a list of T cell receptor beta chains from one sample in a study of blood T cells in healthy people across ages. TCRdb analysed the 5' RACE reads with MiXCR anew, one entry per CDR3 protein. This table holds about 1.4 million distinct CDR3 sequences, 59% found once. The sequenced sample consisted of blood. These receptors all stem from a man aged 18 to 35 in good health. The CDR3 runs from the conserved cysteine through the conserved F or W. Not all rows give a size; the values are once, few, many and, for expanded clones, a class.

size	V	J	CDR3
.	TRBV3-1	TRBJ2-2	CASSQGQGLGGELFF
.	TRBV10-3	TRBJ2-1	CAISDGFINEQFF
.	TRBV28	TRBJ2-2	CASSVLRGGLNTGELFF
once	TRBV4-1	TRBJ2-1	CASSQKRSSYNEQFF
few	TRBV20-1	TRBJ1-2	CSAPPRQGGYGYTF
.	TRBV11-3	TRBJ2-3	CASSPGAASTDTQYF
few	TRBV11-2	TRBJ2-3	CASSLDLRTDTQYF
few	TRBV4-1	TRBJ1-2	CASSQVGVVNYGYTF
.	TRBV10-3	TRBJ2-3	CAISDVSTDTQYF
few	TRBV18	TRBJ2-5	CASSRQQGSHEETQYF
few	TRBV2	TRBJ2-5	CASSEALAGDQETQYF
.	TRBV6-5	TRBJ2-2	CASRERPAGELFF
.	TRBV2	TRBJ2-1	CASGVVGATYNEQFF
.	TRBV2	TRBJ2-2	CASSVLTGGTGELFF
.	TRBV11-1	TRBJ1-1	CASSLVGQGLGNTEAFF
.	TRBV6-6	TRBJ1-4	CASSDGLGGEKLFF
.	TRBV4-1	TRBJ2-6	CASMILDSSGANVLTF
.	TRBV2	TRBJ2-3	CASSEDNTDTQYF
once	TRBV27	.	CASREGGRREQYF
.	TRBV6-2/TRBV6-3	TRBJ1-5	CASSYGAGGVSNQPQHF